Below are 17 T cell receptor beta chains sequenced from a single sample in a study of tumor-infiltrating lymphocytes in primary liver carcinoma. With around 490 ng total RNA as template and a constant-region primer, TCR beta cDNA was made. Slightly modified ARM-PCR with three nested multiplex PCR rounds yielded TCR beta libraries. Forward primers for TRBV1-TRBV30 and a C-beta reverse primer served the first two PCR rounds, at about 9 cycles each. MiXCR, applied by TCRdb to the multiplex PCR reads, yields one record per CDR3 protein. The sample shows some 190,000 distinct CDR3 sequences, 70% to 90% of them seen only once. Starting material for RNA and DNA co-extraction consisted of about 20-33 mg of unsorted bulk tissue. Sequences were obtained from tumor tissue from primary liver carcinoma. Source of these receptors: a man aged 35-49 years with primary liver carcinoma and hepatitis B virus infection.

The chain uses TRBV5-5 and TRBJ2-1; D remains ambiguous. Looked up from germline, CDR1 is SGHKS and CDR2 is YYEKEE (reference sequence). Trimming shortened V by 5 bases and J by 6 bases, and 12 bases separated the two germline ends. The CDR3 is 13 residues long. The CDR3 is CASSYRTVNEQFF. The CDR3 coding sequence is TGTGCCAGCAGTTACCGAACGGTCAATGAGCAGTTCTTC.

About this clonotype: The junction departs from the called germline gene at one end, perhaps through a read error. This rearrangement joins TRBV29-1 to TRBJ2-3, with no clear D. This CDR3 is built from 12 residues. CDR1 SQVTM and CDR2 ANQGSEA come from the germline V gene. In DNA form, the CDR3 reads TGCAGCCTTGAAGAAGAGGCGAGACAATCGTATTTT. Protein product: CSLEEEARQSYF.

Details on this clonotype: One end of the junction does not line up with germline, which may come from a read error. The CDR3 nucleotides read TGTGCCAGCAGCACTACGACAGGGTTTTGTAATGAAAGACTGTTTTTC. Encoded protein: CASSTTTGFCNERLFF. The chain links TRBV11-2 to TRBJ1-4; 7 nucleotides line up with TRBD1. Germline V gene sequence: CDR1 SGHAT, CDR2 FQNNGV. The CDR3 covers 16 residues.

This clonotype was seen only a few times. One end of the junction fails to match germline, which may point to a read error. CDR3 bases: TGCGCCAGCAGCCAAGCGGCTAGCGGGGGGGCCCTGGAGACTCAGTACTTC. This sequence encodes CASSQAASGGALETQYF. The chain recombines TRBV4-3 with TRBJ2-5; 12 nucleotides agree with TRBD2. Germline CDR1 is LGHNA and CDR2 is YSLEER. The length of the CDR3 is 17 residues.

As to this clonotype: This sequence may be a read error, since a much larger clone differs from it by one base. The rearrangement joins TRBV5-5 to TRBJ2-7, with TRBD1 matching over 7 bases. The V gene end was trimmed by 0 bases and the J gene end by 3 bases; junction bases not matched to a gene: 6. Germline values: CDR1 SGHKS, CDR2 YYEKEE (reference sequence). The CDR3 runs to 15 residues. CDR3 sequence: CASSLAAQGNYEQYF. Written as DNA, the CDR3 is TGTGCCAGCAGCTTGGCTGCACAGGGGAACTACGAGCAGTACTTC.

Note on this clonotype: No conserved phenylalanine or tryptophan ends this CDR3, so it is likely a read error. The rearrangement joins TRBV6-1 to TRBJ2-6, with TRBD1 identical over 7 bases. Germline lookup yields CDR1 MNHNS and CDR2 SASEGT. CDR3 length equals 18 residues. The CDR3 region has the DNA TGTTCCAGCAGTGGATACAGGGGTCCTACCTATGGGGCCAACGTCCTGACTTAC. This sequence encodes CSSSGYRGPTYGANVLTY.

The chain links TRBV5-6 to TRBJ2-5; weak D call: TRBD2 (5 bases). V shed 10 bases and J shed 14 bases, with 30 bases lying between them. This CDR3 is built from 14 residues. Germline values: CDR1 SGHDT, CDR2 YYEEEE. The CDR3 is CAGNLEASQETQYF. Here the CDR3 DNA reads TGTGCCGGCAACTTGGAGGCTAGCCAAGAGACTCAATACTTC.

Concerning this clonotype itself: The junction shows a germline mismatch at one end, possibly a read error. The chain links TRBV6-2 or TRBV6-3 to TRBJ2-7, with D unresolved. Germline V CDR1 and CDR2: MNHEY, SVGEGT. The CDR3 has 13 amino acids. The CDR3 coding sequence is TGTGCCAGCAGTTACGAGTTACCCTACGAGCAGCTCTTC. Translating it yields CASSYELPYEQLF.

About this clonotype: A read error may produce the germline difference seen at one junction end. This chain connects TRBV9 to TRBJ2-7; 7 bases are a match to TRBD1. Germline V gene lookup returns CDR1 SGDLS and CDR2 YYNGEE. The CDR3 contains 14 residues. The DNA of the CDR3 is TGTGCCAGCAGCGTAGAACCAGGGGGACCTAAGCAGAACTTC. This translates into CASSVEPGGPKQNF. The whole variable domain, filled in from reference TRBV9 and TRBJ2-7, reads DSGVTQTPKHLITATGQRVTLRCSPRSGDLSVYWYQQSLDQGLQFLIQYYNGEERAKGNILERFSAQQFPDLHSELNLSSLELGDSALYFCASSVEPGGPKQNFGPGTRLTVT.

In DNA form, the CDR3 reads TGTTCAAGCAGTTTCTCTGAAGAGACGGGAGATGAGCAGTTCTTC. Encoded protein: CSSSFSEETGDEQFF. This chain joins TRBV6-6 and TRBJ2-1, with D tentatively TRBD2 (6 bases). Per the germline V gene, CDR1 is MNHNY and CDR2 is SVGAGI (reference sequence). CDR3 size: 15 residues.

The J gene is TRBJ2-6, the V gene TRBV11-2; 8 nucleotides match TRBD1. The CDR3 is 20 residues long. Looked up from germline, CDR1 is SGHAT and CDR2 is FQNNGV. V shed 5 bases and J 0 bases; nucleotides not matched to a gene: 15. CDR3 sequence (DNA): TGTGCCAGCAGCATGGGAGACAGGGGCATTTCCCTCTCTGGGGCCAACGTCCTGACTTTC. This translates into CASSMGDRGISLSGANVLTF.

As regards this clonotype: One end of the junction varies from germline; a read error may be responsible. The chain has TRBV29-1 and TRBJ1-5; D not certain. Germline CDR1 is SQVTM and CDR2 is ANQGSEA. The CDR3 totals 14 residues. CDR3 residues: CSVATRSKSQPQHF. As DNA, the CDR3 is TGCAGCGTAGCGACAAGGAGTAAAAGTCAGCCCCAACATTTT. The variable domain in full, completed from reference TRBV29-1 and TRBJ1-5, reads SAVISQKPSRDICQRGTSLTIQCQVDSQVTMMFWYRQQPGQSLTLIATANQGSEATYESGFVIDKFPISRPNLTFSTLTVSNMSPEDSSIYLCSVATRSKSQPQHFGDGTRLSIL.

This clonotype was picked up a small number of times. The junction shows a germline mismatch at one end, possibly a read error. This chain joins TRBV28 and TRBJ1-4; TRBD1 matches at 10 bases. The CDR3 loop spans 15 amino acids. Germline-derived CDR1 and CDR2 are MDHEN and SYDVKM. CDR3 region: CASSSPGQGPEKLVF. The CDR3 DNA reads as TGTGCCAGCAGTTCACCGGGACAGGGGCCTGAAAAACTGGTTTTT.

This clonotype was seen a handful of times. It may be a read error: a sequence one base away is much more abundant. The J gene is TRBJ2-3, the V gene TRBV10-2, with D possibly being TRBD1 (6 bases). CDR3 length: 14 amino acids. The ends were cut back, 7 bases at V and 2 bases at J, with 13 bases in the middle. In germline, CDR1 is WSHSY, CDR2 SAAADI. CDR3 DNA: TGCGCCAGCATCCTTGGACAGCCCACAGATACGCAGTATTTT. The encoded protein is CASILGQPTDTQYF.

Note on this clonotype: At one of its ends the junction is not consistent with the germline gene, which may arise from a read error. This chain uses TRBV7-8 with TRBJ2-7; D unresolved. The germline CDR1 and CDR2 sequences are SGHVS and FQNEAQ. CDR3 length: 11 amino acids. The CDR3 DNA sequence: TGTACCAGCAGGTTATCATACGAGCAGTACTTC. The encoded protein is CTSRLSYEQYF.

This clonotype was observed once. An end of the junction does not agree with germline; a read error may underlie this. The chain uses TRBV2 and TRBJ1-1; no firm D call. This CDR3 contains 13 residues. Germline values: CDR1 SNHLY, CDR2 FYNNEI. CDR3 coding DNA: TGTGGCAGCAGTGAGGTGGAGAACACTGAAGCTTTCTTT. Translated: CGSSEVENTEAFF.

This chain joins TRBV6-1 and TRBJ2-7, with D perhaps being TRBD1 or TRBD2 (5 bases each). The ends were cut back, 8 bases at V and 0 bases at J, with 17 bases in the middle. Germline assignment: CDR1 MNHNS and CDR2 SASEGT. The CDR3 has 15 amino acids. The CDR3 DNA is TGTGCCAGCGGTGTTGGGACGATGGGCTCCTACGAGCAGTACTTC. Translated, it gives CASGVGTMGSYEQYF.